This T cell receptor beta chain originates from a study of blood T cell repertoires in COVID-19. In the authors' methods: Estimation of nucleated cell counts relied on the amplification of reference gene primers. The assay was immunoSEQ multiplex PCR, and TCRdb's table has in-frame clones only and misses some. V and J calls and clone size follow that table, whereas D and trimming were derived from the DNA. Here the sample spans approximately 300,000 clones, roughly 85% being singletons. This TCR came from a woman in her twenties or thirties who had recovered from COVID-19. Sequenced input: PBMCs or T cells enriched from blood (not recorded which).

The CDR3 DNA reads as TGTGCCAGCAACCTAAGACAGGGGGATCAGCCCCAGCATTTT. This translates into CASNLRQGDQPQHF. The rearrangement joins TRBV5-6 to TRBJ1-5; 9 bases are shared with TRBD1. Germline V gives CDR1 SGHDT, CDR2 YYEEEE. J gave up 5 bases and V 6 bases, and 6 bases lay outside the gene matches. The CDR3 runs 14 residues.